These T cell receptor beta chains were read from a single sample in a study of blood T cell repertoires in COVID-19. Sequencing used immunoSEQ multiplex PCR; TCRdb keeps in-frame clones, though not all of them. The table has approximately 140,000 clones, around three quarters seen once. Material: peripheral blood. Receptors originate from an elderly man with acute or convalescent COVID-19. Each CDR3 is given with its conserved first and last residue. The D gene is left open where the match is weak. Some rows have no size entry. The others give once, few or many, or a class for an expanded clone.

D gene	J gene	V gene	clone size	CDR3 DNA	CDR3 protein
.	TRBJ2-3	TRBV3-1/TRBV3-2	.	TGTGCCAGCAGCCAATGGCCTTTGTTGGATACGCAGTATTTT	CASSQWPLLDTQYF
.	TRBJ1-6	TRBV12-3/TRBV12-4	.	TGTGCCAGCAGTCCCCGAGGGTCACCCCTCCACTTT	CASSPRGSPLHF
.	TRBJ1-1	TRBV4-3	once	TGCGCCAGCAGCCAGACTTCAAGGGGGAGCTACACTGAAGCTTTCTTT	CASSQTSRGSYTEAFF
.	TRBJ2-7	TRBV7-6	.	TGTGCCAGCAGCTTAGAGCGAGGGGAGCAGTACTTC	CASSLERGEQYF
TRBD1	TRBJ1-4	TRBV28	.	TGTGCCACCCAAACGGGACAGGGTGTTGCAGAACTGTTTTTT	CATQTGQGVAELFF
TRBD1	TRBJ1-6	TRBV6-5	.	TGTGCCAGCAGGGACGGGGGACAGCTTAATTCACCCCTCCACTTT	CASRDGGQLNSPLHF
TRBD1	TRBJ1-3	TRBV6-6	few	TGTGCCAGCCGGACAGGTCTCGCGGGAAACACCATATATTTT	CASRTGLAGNTIYF
.	TRBJ1-2	TRBV4-1	.	TGCGCCAGCAGCCCCGCCTGGGCAGGGAAGGAAGGCTACACCTTC	CASSPAWAGKEGYTF
TRBD1	TRBJ2-7	TRBV5-5	.	TGTGCCAGCAGAAAATCGACAGGGCCGACCTACGAGCAGTACTTC	CASRKSTGPTYEQYF
.	TRBJ2-3	TRBV6-5	.	TGTGCCAGCAGCCGGGGGTCCACAGATACGCAGTATTTT	CASSRGSTDTQYF
TRBD1	TRBJ2-1	TRBV4-2	.	TGTGCCAGCAGCCAAGATGGGGGACAGTCCTACAATGAGCAGTTCTTC	CASSQDGGQSYNEQFF
TRBD1	TRBJ1-5	TRBV24-1	once	TGTGCCACCAGTGAGGGGACAGGGTTCGATCAGCCCCAGCATTTT	CATSEGTGFDQPQHF
.	TRBJ2-7	TRBV24-1	.	TGTGCCACCAGTGATCGGAGGGGCGAGCAGTACTTC	CATSDRRGEQYF
.	TRBJ1-5	TRBV3-1/TRBV3-2	.	TGTGCCAGCAGCCCGACGGGGGATCAGCCCCAGCATTTT	CASSPTGDQPQHF
.	TRBJ2-7	TRBV11-1	.	TGTGCCAGCAGCCCCGAGTACAGCGAGCAGTACTTC	CASSPEYSEQYF
TRBD1	TRBJ1-6	TRBV11-2	.	TGTGCCAGCAGCCAACAGGGGAACAATTCACCCCTCCACTTT	CASSQQGNNSPLHF
.	TRBJ1-2	TRBV30	.	TGTGCCTGGAGTTCGAGAGGTAATGGCTACACCTTC	CAWSSRGNGYTF
TRBD2	TRBJ2-2	TRBV4-2	few	TGTGCCAGCACGCGGGGGGAGACCGGGGAGCTGTTTTTT	CASTRGETGELFF
.	TRBJ1-3	TRBV6-6	.	TGTGCCAGCAGTTTCCAAGCGGGAAACACCATATATTTT	CASSFQAGNTIYF
.	TRBJ2-7	TRBV20-1	.	TGCAGTGCTAGAGCCACCTACGAGCAGTACTTC	CSARATYEQYF
TRBD1	TRBJ1-2	TRBV7-2	.	TGTGCCAGCAGCCTTCCGGGACAGCGCTATGGCTACACCTTC	CASSLPGQRYGYTF
TRBD1	TRBJ2-1	TRBV28	.	TGTGCCAGCAGTGTGCCAGGGGGTCCCAATGAGCAGTTCTTC	CASSVPGGPNEQFF
.	TRBJ1-3	TRBV11-1	few	TGTGCCAGCGGCATTGCGGGACCTTTGGCGCACACCATATATTTT	CASGIAGPLAHTIYF
TRBD1	TRBJ1-4	TRBV30	.	TGTGCCTGGAGTGCCGGGACAGGAGAAAAACTGTTTTTT	CAWSAGTGEKLFF
TRBD1	TRBJ1-2	TRBV5-4	.	TGTGCCAGCAGCTTGATTGGGAGGACAGGGGGCGACTATGGCTACACCTTC	CASSLIGRTGGDYGYTF
TRBD1	TRBJ2-5	TRBV4-2	.	TGTGCCAGCAGCCGCTCGGGACAGTCTACGCAAGAGACCCAGTACTTC	CASSRSGQSTQETQYF
TRBD1	TRBJ2-3	TRBV2	.	TGTGCCACCCTGACGGACAGGGGCCGAGATACGCAGTATTTT	CATLTDRGRDTQYF
TRBD1	TRBJ2-4	TRBV7-3	.	TGTGCCAGCAGCTCTCCGGGACAGCAAAACATTCAGTACTTC	CASSSPGQQNIQYF
TRBD1	TRBJ1-1	TRBV3-1/TRBV3-2	.	TGTGCCAGCAGACTCGGACAGGGGCGGGGGAAAAACACTGAAGCTTTCTTT	CASRLGQGRGKNTEAFF
TRBD2	TRBJ2-3	TRBV7-2	.	TGTGCCAGCAGCTTAGTCGGCGGGGGGGCAGATACGCAGTATTTT	CASSLVGGGADTQYF
.	TRBJ2-3	TRBV2	.	TGTGCCAGCAGTGATTCTAGCGGCACAGATACGCAGTATTTT	CASSDSSGTDTQYF
TRBD1	TRBJ1-3	TRBV15	.	TGTGCCACCAGCACCGGGACAGAAGCTGGAAACACCATATATTTT	CATSTGTEAGNTIYF
.	TRBJ1-1	TRBV12-3/TRBV12-4	.	TGTGCCAGCAGTTTATCTACTGAAGCTTTCTTT	CASSLSTEAFF
.	TRBJ2-7	TRBV7-9	.	TGTGCCAGCAGCGACCTAGGGGGGGTTACCTACGAGCAGTACTTC	CASSDLGGVTYEQYF
TRBD1	TRBJ2-7	TRBV27	.	TGTGCCAGCAGTTGGGGACAGGGCGGGTACGAGCAGTACTTC	CASSWGQGGYEQYF
.	TRBJ2-6	TRBV27	.	TGTGCCAGCATCGTCTCTGGGGCCAACGTCCTGACTTTC	CASIVSGANVLTF
TRBD2	TRBJ2-2	TRBV6-5	.	TGTGCCAGCAGTTTCGGGGGGGCGTACACCGGGGAGCTGTTTTTT	CASSFGGAYTGELFF
.	TRBJ2-3	TRBV30	few	TGTGCCCGTACTTCAAACGCGGGCGGCACAGATACGCAGTATTTT	CARTSNAGGTDTQYF
.	TRBJ1-3	TRBV9	.	TGTGCCAGCAGCCCTCTTCAGGGTTACTCTGGAAACACCATATATTTT	CASSPLQGYSGNTIYF
TRBD2	TRBJ2-1	TRBV7-6	.	TGTGCCAGCAGCTCTGAGCGGGGGGGCCCATATGAGCAGTTCTTC	CASSSERGGPYEQFF
TRBD1	TRBJ2-3	TRBV6-2/TRBV6-3	.	TGTGCCAGCAGTTCCCCCGGGACAGGGGGCTGGGTATCAGATACGCAGTATTTT	CASSSPGTGGWVSDTQYF
.	TRBJ1-1	TRBV7-2	.	TGTGCCAGCAGCTTAGATATGGCGAACACTGAAGCTTTCTTT	CASSLDMANTEAFF
TRBD1	TRBJ2-3	TRBV5-1	once	TGCGCCAGCAGCTTGGGACCGGGACAGGGACCGAATACGCAGTATTTT	CASSLGPGQGPNTQYF
.	TRBJ2-2	TRBV11-2	few	TGTGCCAGCAGCTTACGAACAGGAACCGGGGAGCTGTTTTTT	CASSLRTGTGELFF
.	TRBJ2-1	TRBV29-1	few	TGCAGCTCGAGGGATACGGAGTACAATGAGCAGTTCTTC	CSSRDTEYNEQFF
.	TRBJ2-2	TRBV2	.	TGTGCCAGCAGTGATGGACAGCTAGACTCCGGGGAGCTGTTTTTT	CASSDGQLDSGELFF
.	TRBJ2-2	TRBV5-1	.	TGCGCCAGCAGCGCCGGCACAGGGTTCACCGGGGAGCTGTTTTTT	CASSAGTGFTGELFF
.	TRBJ2-7	TRBV28	.	TGTGCCAGCACGTCAGGGACCTACGAGCAGTACTTC	CASTSGTYEQYF
.	TRBJ1-1	TRBV5-1	.	TGCGCCAGCAGCTTGGATCGGACTGAAGCTTTCTTT	CASSLDRTEAFF
TRBD1	TRBJ1-2	TRBV7-3	.	TGTGCCAGCAGCGCAACAGGGGGCGGCTACACCTTC	CASSATGGGYTF
.	TRBJ2-6	TRBV5-1	.	TGCGCCAGCAGCTCCGGCTCTGGGGCCAACGTCCTGACTTTC	CASSSGSGANVLTF